The 21 T cell receptor beta chains given below trace back to one sample, sequenced in a study of blood T cells in healthy people across ages. PCR was performed a second time for about 7 to 12 cycles using a sample-barcoded 5' primer and a J-beta primer mix. TCRdb called the 5' RACE reads again in MiXCR, with one record for every CDR3 protein. This table holds around 780,000 distinct CDR3 sequences, approximately 60% found once. What was sequenced was blood. The receptors originated from a man aged 40-50 years in good health.

This clonotype was recorded once. The V and J genes are TRBV20-1 and TRBJ2-7, with D hard to call. V was trimmed by 3 bases and J by 1 base, leaving 7 bases between them. The CDR3 contains 12 residues. The germline V gene encodes CDR1 DFQATT and CDR2 SNEGSKA (reference sequence). The CDR3: CSASRISYEQYF. CDR3 in DNA: TGCAGTGCTAGCCGGATTTCCTACGAGCAGTACTTC.

The chain links TRBV6-6 to TRBJ1-2; unclear D gene. Germline V gene sequence: CDR1 MNHNY, CDR2 SVGAGI (reference sequence). There are 14 residues in the CDR3. The V and J ends lost 0 bases and 2 bases respectively, with 7 bases between them. CDR3 nucleotide sequence: TGTGCCAGCAGTTACTCGACGGGGAACTATGGCTACACCTTC. It yields the protein CASSYSTGNYGYTF.

The chain carries TRBV28 and TRBJ1-2; D not certain. Trimming removed 6 bases at V and 2 bases at J, with 19 bases between. This CDR3 spans 16 amino acids. In germline, CDR1 is MDHEN, CDR2 SYDVKM. CDR3 protein: CASSRPRQASNYGYTF. CDR3 coding DNA: TGTGCCAGCAGCAGACCGAGGCAGGCCTCGAACTATGGCTACACCTTC.

V and J are TRBV3-1 and TRBJ1-2; D perhaps matches TRBD1 (6 bases). V lost 6 bases, J lost 8 bases, and 19 bases lay in between. Germline CDR1 reads LGHDT; CDR2 reads YNNKEL (reference sequence). This CDR3 is built from 14 residues. The CDR3 DNA sequence: TGTGCCAGCAGTCCGAACAGGGACTCGGGGGGCTACACCTTC. Translation gives CASSPNRDSGGYTF.

This clonotype has a handful of counts. This sequence joins TRBV7-2 and TRBJ1-6, with D unclear. Trimming took 5 bases from V and 9 from J, leaving 11 bases between them. Germline assignment: CDR1 SGHTA and CDR2 FQGNSA. The CDR3 is made up of 13 amino acids. This CDR3 is CASSQSLGSPLHF. CDR3 bases: TGTGCCAGCAGCCAAAGCCTGGGTTCACCCCTCCACTTT.

V is TRBV28 and J is TRBJ2-3; perhaps TRBD1 as D (6 bases). Looked up from germline, CDR1 is MDHEN and CDR2 is SYDVKM. The CDR3 has 14 amino acids. V lost 5 bases, J lost 6 bases, and 15 bases lay in between. This CDR3 is CASSGSQGFDTQYF. CDR3 bases: TGTGCCAGCAGTGGATCCCAGGGGTTCGATACGCAGTATTTT.

The rearrangement uses TRBV12-3 or TRBV12-4 and TRBJ1-1; maybe TRBD1 (5 bases). Trimming cost V 3 bases and J 4 bases, with 18 bases left between them. CDR3 size: 16 residues. The CDR3 coding sequence is TGTGCCAGCAGTTTCCGGCGGGCCGGGGGTACCACTGAAGCTTTCTTT. This sequence encodes CASSFRRAGGTTEAFF.

The chain carries TRBV18 and TRBJ2-3; TRBD1 might be the D (6 bases). The V end was cut by 1 base, the J end by 2 bases, with 13 bases between. Germline lookup yields CDR1 KGHSH and CDR2 LQKENI. The CDR3 is made up of 16 amino acids. The CDR3 sequence is CASSPRLGQNTDTQYF. DNA for the CDR3: TGTGCCAGCTCACCACGATTGGGACAAAACACAGATACGCAGTATTTT. Variable domain in full (rest from reference TRBV18 and TRBJ2-3): NAGVMQNPRHLVRRRGQEARLRCSPMKGHSHVYWYRQLPEEGLKFMVYLQKENIIDESGMPKERFSAEFPKEGPSILRIQQVVRGDSAAYFCASSPRLGQNTDTQYFGPGTRLTVL.

The chain uses TRBV24-1 and TRBJ2-4; D may be TRBD1 (5 bases). This CDR3 has 16 amino acids. The V and J ends lost 4 bases and 3 bases respectively, with 15 bases between them. Germline values: CDR1 KGHDR, CDR2 SFDVKD. For the CDR3, the DNA is TGTGCCACCAGTGAAGACAAGGGGCCCAACAAAAACATTCAGTACTTC. Amino acid sequence: CATSEDKGPNKNIQYF.

The V and J genes are TRBV24-1 and TRBJ2-2; 11 positions match TRBD2. V was pared by 0 bases and J by 4 bases, with 0 bases of the junction left unmatched. The CDR3 sequence is 16 residues long. The V gene's germline CDR1 is KGHDR and CDR2 SFDVKD. The CDR3 bases are TGTGCCACCAGTGATTTGGGACTAGCGGGCACCGGGGAGCTGTTTTTT. Translation: CATSDLGLAGTGELFF.

A few counts support this clonotype. This chain uses TRBV12-3 or TRBV12-4 with TRBJ2-1; D not resolved. The ends were cut back, 8 bases at V and 6 bases at J, with 11 bases in the middle. The CDR3 totals 12 residues. The CDR3 DNA follows: TGTGCCAGCCTTGGTTCGGCCAATGAGCAGTTCTTC. As protein: CASLGSANEQFF.

V and J are TRBV15 and TRBJ2-7, with 9 nucleotides matching TRBD1. The CDR3 runs 15 residues. With 4 bases clipped from V and 5 bases from J, the junction kept 9 bases outside the gene matches. Germline lookup yields CDR1 LNHNV and CDR2 YYDKDF (reference sequence). CDR3 sequence: CATSKVGTGSHEQYF. Written as DNA, the CDR3 is TGTGCCACCAGCAAGGTAGGGACAGGGTCCCACGAGCAGTACTTC.

The CDR3 loop reads CASDSGRLTDTQYF. DNA for the CDR3: TGTGCCAGCGATAGCGGGAGGTTAACAGATACGCAGTATTTT. The chain links TRBV2 to TRBJ2-3; 10 bases line up with TRBD2. The CDR3 totals 14 residues. Germline CDR1 and CDR2: SNHLY and FYNNEI. V dropped 8 bases and J dropped 3; count of bases not matched to a gene: 5.

This clonotype was counted between two and nine times. The chain links TRBV4-2 to TRBJ1-4; D not resolved. The CDR3 runs to 18 residues. The V and J ends lost 4 bases and 4 bases respectively, with 22 bases between them. Germline assignment: CDR1 LGHNA and CDR2 YNFKEQ. The CDR3 DNA sequence: TGTGCCAGCAGCCGCCTCCCTGTCGTAGAGACCGGTAATGAAAAACTGTTTTTT. As protein: CASSRLPVVETGNEKLFF.

This clonotype has a count of ten or more. CDR3 in amino acids: CASSLGQGGRETQYF. CDR3 bases: TGTGCCAGCAGCTTAGGACAGGGCGGGAGAGAGACCCAGTACTTC. The chain employs TRBV7-2 and TRBJ2-5; D is tentatively TRBD1 or TRBD2 (7 bases each). The CDR3 is made up of 15 amino acids. V lost 1 base and J 4 bases, leaving 13 bases between the germline ends. The germline V gene encodes CDR1 SGHTA and CDR2 FQGNSA.

The V call is TRBV2, the J call TRBJ1-6; D possibly corresponds to TRBD1 (5 bases). V was trimmed by 3 bases and J by 9 bases, leaving 9 bases between them. Germline lookup yields CDR1 SNHLY and CDR2 FYNNEI. This CDR3 has 13 amino acids. Here the CDR3 DNA reads TGTGCCAGCAGTGATGGGGGTATTTCACCCCTCCACTTT. It specifies CASSDGGISPLHF.

The CDR3 protein is CASSLAEAYEQYF. CDR3 DNA sequence: TGTGCCAGCAGCCTAGCGGAAGCCTACGAGCAGTACTTC. The V gene is TRBV14, the J gene TRBJ2-7; a weak D match, TRBD2 (6 bases). Germline lookup yields CDR1 SGHDN and CDR2 FVKESK. This CDR3 spans 13 amino acids. Between the trimmed V and J ends, which lost 4 bases and 2 bases, there was a span of 9 bases.

The chain joins TRBV5-5 to TRBJ2-5; 9 bases match TRBD2. This CDR3 contains 17 residues. Germline trimming cut 0 bases from V and 1 base from J; bases unmatched to any gene: 7. In germline, CDR1 is SGHKS, CDR2 YYEKEE (reference sequence). The CDR3 spells CASSLGVQRGVQETQYF. CDR3 in DNA: TGTGCCAGCAGCTTGGGTGTCCAGCGGGGGGTCCAAGAGACCCAGTACTTC.

V gene TRBV12-3 or TRBV12-4 combines with J gene TRBJ2-3; maybe TRBD2 (5 bases). The CDR3 has 14 residues. Trimming took 6 bases from V and 2 from J, leaving 12 bases between them. This CDR3 is CASSYRLTTDTQYF. DNA for the CDR3: TGTGCCAGCAGCTACCGACTAACCACAGATACGCAGTATTTT.

This clonotype has more than one count but fewer than ten. The chain employs TRBV4-1 and TRBJ2-7, with a tentative D call TRBD2 (5 bases). The J call is doubtful: the DNA matches TRBJ2-5 better. The CDR3 extends over 16 amino acids. Germline V gives CDR1 MGHRA, CDR2 YSYEKL. CDR3 in DNA: TGCGCCAGCAGCCAAGTGGGAGCTAGTCGTTGGGAGACCCAGTACTTC. Translated, it gives CASSQVGASRWETQYF.

The chain uses TRBV2 and TRBJ1-2; unclear D gene. The CDR3 loop spans 12 amino acids. V was pared by 1 base and J by 7 bases, with 7 bases between. Looked up from germline, CDR1 is SNHLY and CDR2 is FYNNEI. The CDR3 DNA reads TGTGCCAGCAGTGAAGATGTAGGTGGCTACACCTTC. This codes for CASSEDVGGYTF.